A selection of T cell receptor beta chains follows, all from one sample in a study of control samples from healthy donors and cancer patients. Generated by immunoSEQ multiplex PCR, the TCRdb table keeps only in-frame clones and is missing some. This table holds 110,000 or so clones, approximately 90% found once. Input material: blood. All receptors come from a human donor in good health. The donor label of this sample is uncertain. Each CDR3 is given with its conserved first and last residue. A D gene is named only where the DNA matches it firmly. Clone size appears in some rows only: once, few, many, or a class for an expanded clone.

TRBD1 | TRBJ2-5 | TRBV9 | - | CASSVGQGAPRETQYF | TGTGCCAGCAGCGTCGGACAGGGGGCCCCACGGGAGACCCAGTACTTC
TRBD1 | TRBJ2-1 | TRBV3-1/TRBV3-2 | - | CASSQDRDRDDNEQFF | TGTGCCAGCAGCCAAGATAGGGACAGGGACGACAATGAGCAGTTCTTC
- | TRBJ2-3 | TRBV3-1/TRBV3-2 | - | CASSQVPPDTQYF | TGTGCCAGCAGCCAAGTCCCCCCAGATACGCAGTATTTT
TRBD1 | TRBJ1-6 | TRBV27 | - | CASSLSNRDRPTTPLHF | TGTGCCAGCAGTTTATCCAACCGGGACAGACCCACTACACCCCTCCACTTT
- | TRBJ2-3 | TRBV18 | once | CASSPNNYPTDTQYF | TGTGCCAGCTCACCAAATAACTACCCCACAGATACGCAGTATTTT
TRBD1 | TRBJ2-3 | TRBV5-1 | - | CASSLEGRGTDTQYF | TGCGCCAGCAGCTTGGAGGGCAGGGGGACAGATACGCAGTATTTT
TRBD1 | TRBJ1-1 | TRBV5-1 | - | CASSRDRGKTEAFF | TGCGCCAGCAGCAGGGACAGGGGGAAGACTGAAGCTTTCTTT
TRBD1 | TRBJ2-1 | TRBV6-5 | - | CAAQGQAPNEQFF | TGTGCCGCCCAGGGACAGGCTCCAAATGAGCAGTTCTTC
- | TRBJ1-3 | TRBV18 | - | CASSPEGTGNTIYF | TGTGCCAGCTCACCGGAGGGCACTGGAAACACCATATATTTT
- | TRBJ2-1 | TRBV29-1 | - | CSAEAGTYNEQFF | TGCAGCGCAGAGGCAGGGACCTACAATGAGCAGTTCTTC
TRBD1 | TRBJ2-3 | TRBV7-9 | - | CASGTVGTDTQYF | TGTGCCAGCGGGACAGTCGGAACAGATACGCAGTATTTT
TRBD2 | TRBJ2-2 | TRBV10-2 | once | CASSESSLAGTGELFF | TGCGCCAGCAGTGAGTCGAGCCTAGCGGGCACCGGGGAGCTGTTTTTT
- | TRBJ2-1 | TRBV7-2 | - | CASSLAAVSSYNEQFF | TGTGCCAGCAGCTTAGCGGCAGTTAGCTCCTACAATGAGCAGTTCTTC
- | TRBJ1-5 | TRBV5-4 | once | CASSSGEGTPQHF | TGTGCCAGCAGCTCGGGAGAAGGGACGCCCCAGCATTTT
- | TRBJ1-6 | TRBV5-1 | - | CASSLTTRRNSPLHF | TGCGCCAGCAGCTTGACTACAAGGAGGAATTCACCCCTCCACTTT
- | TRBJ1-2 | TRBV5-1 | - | CASSLASGGPYGGYTF | TGCGCCAGCAGCTTGGCGTCCGGGGGACCGTACGGTGGCTACACCTTC
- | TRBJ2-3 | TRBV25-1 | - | CASSERTDTDTQYF | TGTGCCAGCAGTGAGAGGACAGATACAGATACGCAGTATTTT
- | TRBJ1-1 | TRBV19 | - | CASSNPMFGNTEAFF | TGTGCCAGTAGTAACCCAATGTTCGGGAACACTGAAGCTTTCTTT
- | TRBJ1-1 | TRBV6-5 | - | CASSSQLNTEAFF | TGTGCCAGCAGTTCCCAGTTGAACACTGAAGCTTTCTTT
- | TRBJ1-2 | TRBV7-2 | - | CASSLVGGETNYGYTF | TGTGCCAGCAGCTTAGTGGGGGGAGAAACTAACTATGGCTACACCTTC
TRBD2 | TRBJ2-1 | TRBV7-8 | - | CASRYSGGAMSNEQFF | TGTGCCAGCAGATACAGCGGGGGGGCTATGAGTAATGAGCAGTTCTTC
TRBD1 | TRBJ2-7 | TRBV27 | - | CASSNHPGQGNYEQYF | TGTGCCAGCAGCAACCATCCGGGACAGGGGAACTACGAGCAGTACTTC
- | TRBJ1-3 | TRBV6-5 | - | CASRTGFISGNTIYF | TGTGCCAGCAGAACGGGTTTCATTTCTGGAAACACCATATATTTT
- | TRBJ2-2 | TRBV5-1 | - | CASSLAVARGAAGELFF | TGCGCCAGCAGCTTGGCCGTGGCCCGGGGCGCGGCCGGGGAGCTGTTTTTT
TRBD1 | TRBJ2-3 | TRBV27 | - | CASRGQVEDTQYF | TGTGCCAGCAGAGGACAGGTCGAGGATACGCAGTATTTT
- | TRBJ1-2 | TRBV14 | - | CASSQGAAANYGYTF | TGTGCCAGCAGCCAGGGGGCCGCGGCTAACTATGGCTACACCTTC
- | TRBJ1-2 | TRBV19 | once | CASSEGVDGYTF | TGTGCCAGTAGCGAGGGGGTGGACGGCTACACCTTC
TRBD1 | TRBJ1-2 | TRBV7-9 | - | CASSRGQGGYGYTF | TGTGCCAGCAGCCGCGGACAGGGGGGCTATGGCTACACCTTC
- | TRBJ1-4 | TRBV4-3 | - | CASSQNQGGYEKLFF | TGCGCCAGCAGCCAGAATCAAGGGGGGTATGAAAAACTGTTTTTT
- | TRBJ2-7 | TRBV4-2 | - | CASSQDYRTETYEQYF | TGTGCCAGCAGCCAAGACTATCGGACAGAGACCTACGAGCAGTACTTC
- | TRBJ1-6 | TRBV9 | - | CASSVETGRESPLHF | TGTGCCAGCAGCGTGGAGACAGGAAGGGAGTCACCCCTCCACTTT
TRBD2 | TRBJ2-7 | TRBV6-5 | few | CASSIRGEAYEQYF | TGTGCCAGCAGTATCCGGGGGGAAGCCTACGAGCAGTACTTC
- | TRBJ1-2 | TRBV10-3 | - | CAISEDKFPNYGYTF | TGTGCCATCAGTGAAGACAAATTCCCCAACTATGGCTACACCTTC
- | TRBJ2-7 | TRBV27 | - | CAHCGIDTGIYEQYF | TGTGCCCATTGTGGGATTGACACGGGAATCTACGAGCAGTACTTC
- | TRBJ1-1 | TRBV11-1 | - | CASNPRGNTEAFF | TGTGCCAGCAACCCCCGGGGGAACACTGAAGCTTTCTTT
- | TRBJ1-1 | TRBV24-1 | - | CATSDFQGPWTEAFF | TGTGCCACCAGTGATTTTCAAGGTCCCTGGACTGAAGCTTTCTTT
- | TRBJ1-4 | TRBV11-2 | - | CASSLNRDPKTTNEKLFF | TGTGCCAGCAGCTTGAACAGGGATCCAAAAACAACTAATGAAAAACTGTTTTTT
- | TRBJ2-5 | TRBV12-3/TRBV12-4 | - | CASSLDEETQYF | TGTGCCAGCAGTTTAGACGAAGAGACCCAGTACTTC
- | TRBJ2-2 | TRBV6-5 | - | CATLVPASVHGELFF | TGTGCCACCCTCGTCCCAGCATCGGTTCACGGGGAGCTGTTTTTT
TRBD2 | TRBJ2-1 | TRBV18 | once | CASSPLSSGGPEQFF | TGTGCCAGCTCACCACTGTCTAGCGGGGGACCCGAGCAGTTCTTC